The clone carrying this TCR beta chain has a single count. Its specificity is unknown. The same CDR3 can be traced to other DNA sequences in this sample. As every portion of the isolated RNA was reverse transcribed, the sequencing read expressed TCRB transcripts. Here immunoSEQ multiplex PCR was the method, and the copy in TCRdb shows in-frame clones only, minus some. The data show under 350,000 clones, around 15% seen once. Using CD45RO/CCR7/CD25/CD127/CD95/CD27, CD4+ naive, central memory, regulatory and stem cell-like memory cells were sorted. This sample is drawn from a study of beta chain features in type 1 diabetes. Study information: 107,917,701 sorted cells were examined across all samples. Regarding the study as a whole: Reduced insertions and increased deletions marked VDJ junctions in type 1 diabetes patients. TCRB CDR3 length was moderately but significantly reduced in all four CD4+ subsets of Type 1 diabetes patients.

Sequenced material: naive CD4+ T cells from blood. The sequence derives from a man between 25 and 39 years old with type 1 diabetes.

CDR3 in amino acids: CASSRDIYEQYF. As DNA, the CDR3 is TGCGCCAGCAGCAGGGACATCTACGAGCAGTACTTC. V is TRBV5-1 and J is TRBJ2-7; D possibly corresponds to TRBD1 (6 bases). The CDR3 has 12 amino acids. Trimming shortened V by 4 bases and J by 3 bases, and 8 bases separated the two germline ends. CDR1 is SGHRS and CDR2 is YFSETQ in the germline V gene. The complete variable domain, with remaining parts taken from reference TRBV5-1 and TRBJ2-7, reads KAGVTQTPRYLIKTRGQQVTLSCSPISGHRSVSWYQQTPGQGLQFLFEYFSETQRNKGNFPGRFSGRQFSNSRSEMNVSTLELGDSALYLCASSRDIYEQYFGPGTRLTVT.